This T cell receptor (beta chain) came from a study of cytomegalovirus exposure and HLA in healthy donors. Study-level points and caveats: Most CMV-associated TCR beta chains appeared HLA-restricted in a later analysis. Sequence variants that were highly shared formed a cluster that was likely a sequencing artifact.

PCR used 60 Vbeta primers and 13 Jbeta primers. Profiled with immunoSEQ multiplex PCR; TCRdb holds only in-frame clones, not every one. The sample contains 90,000 to 150,000 clones, about 81% of which appear only once. V dropped 4 bases and J dropped 0 bases, with 5 bases sitting between them. Germline assignment: CDR1 SGDLS and CDR2 YYNGEE. The length of the CDR3 is 13 residues. Points on this clone: Antigen: not known.

What was sequenced was PBMCs. This receptor was taken from a man in his forties in good health and CMV-seronegative. V usage is TRBV9 and J usage is TRBJ1-3, with D unclear. CDR3 loop: CASSTTSGNTIYF. The DNA of the CDR3 is TGTGCCAGCAGCACTACCTCTGGAAACACCATATATTTT.